This T cell receptor beta chain came from a study of PD-L1 blockade in urothelial cancer. Across the study: A median around 140,000 T cells were found in blood samples.

A note on this clone: The antigen remains unidentified.

The CDR3 extends over 17 amino acids. Germline values: CDR1 SGHDT, CDR2 YYEEEE. Trimming removed 0 bases from V and 6 bases from J, with 20 bases in between. Whole-study results and caveats: Having blood TCR clonality under the median before treatment predicted better survival.

Synthetically made TCR analog templates were put into each PCR as spikes. TCRdb keeps only in-frame clones here, not all; method: immunoSEQ multiplex PCR. Among about 20,000 clones, just over 85% were seen once, and the ten largest hold 3.7%. The chain is built from TRBV5-6 and TRBJ2-3; tentatively, D is TRBD2 (5 bases). This sequence was found in a man aged 45-60 years with urothelial cancer. The specimen was PBMCs, collected around atezolizumab (anti-PD-L1) treatment. The CDR3 DNA reads as TGTGCCAGCAGCTTGGTATTCCAGGACTGGGCACGGGATACGCAGTATTTT. Protein sequence: CASSLVFQDWARDTQYF.